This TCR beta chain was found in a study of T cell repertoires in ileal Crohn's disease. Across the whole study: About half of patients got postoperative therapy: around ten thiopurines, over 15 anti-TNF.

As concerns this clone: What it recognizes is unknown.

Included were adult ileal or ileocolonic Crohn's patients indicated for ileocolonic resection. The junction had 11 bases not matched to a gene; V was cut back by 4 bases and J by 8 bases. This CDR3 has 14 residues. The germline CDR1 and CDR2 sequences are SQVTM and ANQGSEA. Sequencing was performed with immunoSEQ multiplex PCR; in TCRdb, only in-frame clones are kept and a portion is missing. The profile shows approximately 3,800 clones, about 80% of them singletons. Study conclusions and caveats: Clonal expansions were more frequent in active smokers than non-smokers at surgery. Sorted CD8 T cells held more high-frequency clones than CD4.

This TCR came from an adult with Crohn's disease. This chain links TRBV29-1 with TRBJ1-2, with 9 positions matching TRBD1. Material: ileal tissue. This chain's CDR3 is CSVGTGAVVGGYTF. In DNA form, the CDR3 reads TGCAGCGTTGGGACAGGGGCCGTGGTTGGGGGCTACACCTTC.